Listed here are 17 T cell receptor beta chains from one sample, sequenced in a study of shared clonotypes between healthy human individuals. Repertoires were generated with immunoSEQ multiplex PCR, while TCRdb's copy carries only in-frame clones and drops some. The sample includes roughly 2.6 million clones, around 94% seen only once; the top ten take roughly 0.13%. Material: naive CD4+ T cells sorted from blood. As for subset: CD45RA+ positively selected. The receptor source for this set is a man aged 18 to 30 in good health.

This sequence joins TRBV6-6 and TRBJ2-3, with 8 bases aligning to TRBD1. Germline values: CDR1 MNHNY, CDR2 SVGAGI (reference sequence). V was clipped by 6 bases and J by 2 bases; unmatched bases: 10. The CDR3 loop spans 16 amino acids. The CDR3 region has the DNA TGTGCCAGCAGGCTTTCCGGCAGGGGGCACACAGATACGCAGTATTTT. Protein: CASRLSGRGHTDTQYF.

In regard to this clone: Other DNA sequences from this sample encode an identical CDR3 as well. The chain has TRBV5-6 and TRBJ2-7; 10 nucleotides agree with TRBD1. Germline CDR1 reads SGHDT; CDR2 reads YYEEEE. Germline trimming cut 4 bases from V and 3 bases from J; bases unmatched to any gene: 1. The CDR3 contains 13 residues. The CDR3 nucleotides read TGTGCCAGCAGCCGGGACAGGGGCTACGAGCAGTACTTC. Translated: CASSRDRGYEQYF. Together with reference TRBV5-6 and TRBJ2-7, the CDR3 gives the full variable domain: DAGVTQSPTHLIKTRGQQVTLRCSPKSGHDTVSWYQQALGQGPQFIFQYYEEEERQRGNFPDRFSGHQFPNYSSELNVNALLLGDSALYLCASSRDRGYEQYFGPGTRLTVT.

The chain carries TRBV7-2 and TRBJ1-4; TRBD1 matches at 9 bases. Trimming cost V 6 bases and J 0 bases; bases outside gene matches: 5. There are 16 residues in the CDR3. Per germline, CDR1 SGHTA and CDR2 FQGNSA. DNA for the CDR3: TGTGCCAGCAGTGGACAGGGGATCGCAACTAATGAAAAACTGTTTTTT. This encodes CASSGQGIATNEKLFF.

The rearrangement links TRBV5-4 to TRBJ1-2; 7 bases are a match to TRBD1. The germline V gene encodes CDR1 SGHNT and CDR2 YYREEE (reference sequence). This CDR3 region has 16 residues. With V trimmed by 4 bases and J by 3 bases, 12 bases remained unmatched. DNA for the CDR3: TGTGCCAGCAGCCTACGACAGGGAGGTGGACACTATGGCTACACCTTC. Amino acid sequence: CASSLRQGGGHYGYTF.

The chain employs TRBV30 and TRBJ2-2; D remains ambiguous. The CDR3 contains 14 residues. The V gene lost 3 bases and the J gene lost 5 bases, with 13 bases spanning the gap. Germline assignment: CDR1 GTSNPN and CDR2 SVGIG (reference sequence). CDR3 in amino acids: CAWRMATVTGELFF. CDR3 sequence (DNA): TGTGCCTGGAGAATGGCCACAGTGACCGGGGAGCTGTTTTTT.

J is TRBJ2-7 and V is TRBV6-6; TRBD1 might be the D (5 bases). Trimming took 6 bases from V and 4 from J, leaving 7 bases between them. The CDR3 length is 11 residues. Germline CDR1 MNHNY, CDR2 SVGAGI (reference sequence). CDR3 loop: CASRDIYEQYF. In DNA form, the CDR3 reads TGTGCCAGCAGGGACATTTACGAGCAGTACTTC.

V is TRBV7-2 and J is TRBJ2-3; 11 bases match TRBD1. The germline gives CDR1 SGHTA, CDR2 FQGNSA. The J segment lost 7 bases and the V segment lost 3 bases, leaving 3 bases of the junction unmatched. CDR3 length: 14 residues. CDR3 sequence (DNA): TGTGCCAGCAGCTTCGGACAGGGGGCGAATACGCAGTATTTT. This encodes CASSFGQGANTQYF.

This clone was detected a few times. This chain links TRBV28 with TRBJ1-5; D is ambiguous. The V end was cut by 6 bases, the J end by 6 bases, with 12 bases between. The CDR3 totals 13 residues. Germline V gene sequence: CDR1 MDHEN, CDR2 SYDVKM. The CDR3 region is CASSAMRVQPQHF. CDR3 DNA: TGTGCCAGCAGCGCCATGAGGGTTCAGCCCCAGCATTTT. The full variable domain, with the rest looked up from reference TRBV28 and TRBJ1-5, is DVKVTQSSRYLVKRTGEKVFLECVQDMDHENMFWYRQDPGLGLRLIYFSYDVKMKEKGDIPEGYSVSREKKERFSLILESASTNQTSMYLCASSAMRVQPQHFGDGTRLSIL.

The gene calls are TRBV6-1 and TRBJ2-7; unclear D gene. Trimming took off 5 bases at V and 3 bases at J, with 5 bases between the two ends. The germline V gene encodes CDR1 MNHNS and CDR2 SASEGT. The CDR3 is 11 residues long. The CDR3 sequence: CASSYRYEQYF. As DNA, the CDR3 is TGTGCCAGCAGTTACCGCTACGAGCAGTACTTC.

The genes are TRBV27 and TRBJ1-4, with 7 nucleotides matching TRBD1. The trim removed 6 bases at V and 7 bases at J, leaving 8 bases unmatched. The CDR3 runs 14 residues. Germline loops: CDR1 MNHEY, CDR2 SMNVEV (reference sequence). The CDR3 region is CASRMTGLGEKLFF. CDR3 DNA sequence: TGTGCCAGCAGGATGACAGGGCTCGGTGAAAAACTGTTTTTT.

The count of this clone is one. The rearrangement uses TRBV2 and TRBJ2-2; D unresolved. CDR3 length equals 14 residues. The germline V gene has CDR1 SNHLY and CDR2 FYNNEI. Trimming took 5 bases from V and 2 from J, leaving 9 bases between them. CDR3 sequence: CASSRLINTGELFF. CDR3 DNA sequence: TGTGCCAGCAGTAGACTGATCAACACCGGGGAGCTGTTTTTT.

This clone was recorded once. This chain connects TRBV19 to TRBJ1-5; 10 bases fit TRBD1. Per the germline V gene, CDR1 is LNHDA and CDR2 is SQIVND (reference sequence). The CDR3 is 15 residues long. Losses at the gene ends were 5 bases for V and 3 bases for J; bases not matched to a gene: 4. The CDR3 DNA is TGTGCCAGTAGTTACGACAGGGGGCTCAATCAGCCCCAGCATTTT. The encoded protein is CASSYDRGLNQPQHF. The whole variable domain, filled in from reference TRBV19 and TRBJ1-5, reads DGGITQSPKYLFRKEGQNVTLSCEQNLNHDAMYWYRQDPGQGLRLIYYSQIVNDFQKGDIAEGYSVSREKKESFPLTVTSAQKNPTAFYLCASSYDRGLNQPQHFGDGTRLSIL.

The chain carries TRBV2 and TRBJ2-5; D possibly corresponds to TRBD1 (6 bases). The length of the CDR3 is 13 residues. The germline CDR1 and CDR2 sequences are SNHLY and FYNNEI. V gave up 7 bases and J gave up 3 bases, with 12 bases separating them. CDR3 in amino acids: CASKSGGEETQYF. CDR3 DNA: TGTGCCAGCAAATCTGGGGGCGAAGAGACCCAGTACTTC.

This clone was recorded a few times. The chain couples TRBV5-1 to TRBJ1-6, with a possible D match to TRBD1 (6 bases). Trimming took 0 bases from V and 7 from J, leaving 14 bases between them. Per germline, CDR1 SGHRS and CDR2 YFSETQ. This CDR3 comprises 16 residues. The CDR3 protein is CASSLDSGGPNSPLHF. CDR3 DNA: TGCGCCAGCAGCTTGGATTCCGGGGGGCCAAATTCACCCCTCCACTTT.

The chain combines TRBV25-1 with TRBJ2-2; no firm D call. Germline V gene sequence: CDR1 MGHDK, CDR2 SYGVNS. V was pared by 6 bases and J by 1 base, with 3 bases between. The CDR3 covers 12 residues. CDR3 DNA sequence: TGTGCCAGCAGACAGAACACCGGGGAGCTGTTTTTT. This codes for CASRQNTGELFF.

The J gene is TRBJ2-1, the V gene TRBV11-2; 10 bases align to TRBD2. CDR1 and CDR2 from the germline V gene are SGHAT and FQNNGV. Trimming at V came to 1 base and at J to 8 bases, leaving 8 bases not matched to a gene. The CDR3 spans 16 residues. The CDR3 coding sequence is TGTGCCAGCAGCTTAGGCGTTAGCGGGAGGACCGATGAGCAGTTCTTC. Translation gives CASSLGVSGRTDEQFF. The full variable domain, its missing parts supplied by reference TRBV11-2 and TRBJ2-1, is EAGVAQSPRYKIIEKRQSVAFWCNPISGHATLYWYQQILGQGPKLLIQFQNNGVVDDSQLPKDRFSAERLKGVDSTLKIQPAKLEDSAVYLCASSLGVSGRTDEQFFGPGTRLTVL.

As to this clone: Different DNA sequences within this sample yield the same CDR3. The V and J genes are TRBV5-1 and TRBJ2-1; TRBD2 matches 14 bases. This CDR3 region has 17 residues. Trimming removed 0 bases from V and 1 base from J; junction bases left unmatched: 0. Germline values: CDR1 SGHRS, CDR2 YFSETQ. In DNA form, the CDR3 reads TGCGCCAGCAGCTTGGGGACTAGCGGGGGGTCCTACAATGAGCAGTTCTTC. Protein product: CASSLGTSGGSYNEQFF.